These T cell receptor beta chains were read from a single sample in a study of vaccination effects on CD4 cells after COVID-19. No antigens are known for them. Libraries were prepared by immunoSEQ multiplex PCR; TCRdb keeps only in-frame clonotypes and omits some of them. The table includes tens of thousands of clones, 72% detected once. The sample was CD4+ T cells from PBMCs cultured with a peptide pool, taken before COVID-19 vaccination. The source of these receptors is a human donor who had a prior SARS-CoV-2 infection. CDR3s include the opening cysteine and the closing phenylalanine or tryptophan. D genes are given only for firm matches. Clone size is shown for a subset of rows, as once, few, many or a class of expanded clone.

CDR3nt: TGTGCCAGCAGTGTAGGCAGCGGGAGGGCATTTGTGGAGCAGTTCTTC; CDR3aa: CASSVGSGRAFVEQFF; j_gene: TRBJ2-1; d_gene: TRBD2; abundance: -; v_gene: TRBV2
CDR3nt: TGTGCCAGCTCACTATCGACTAGTTTTAATGAGCAGTTCTTC; CDR3aa: CASSLSTSFNEQFF; j_gene: TRBJ2-1; d_gene: -; abundance: -; v_gene: TRBV18
CDR3nt: TGTGCCTGGAGTGTATCGTCTTGGCCCGAGCAGTACTTC; CDR3aa: CAWSVSSWPEQYF; j_gene: TRBJ2-7; d_gene: -; abundance: -; v_gene: TRBV30
CDR3nt: TGTGCTAGCAGCCCGGGACTAGCGGGTACGACACGGCAGTTCTTC; CDR3aa: CASSPGLAGTTRQFF; j_gene: TRBJ2-1; d_gene: TRBD2; abundance: -; v_gene: TRBV7-7
CDR3nt: TGTGCCAGCGGGGGCGGAGGCTATGGCTACACCTTC; CDR3aa: CASGGGGYGYTF; j_gene: TRBJ1-2; d_gene: -; abundance: -; v_gene: TRBV7-3
CDR3nt: TGTGCCAGTAGTTTCCAACAGGGCACTGAAGCTTTCTTT; CDR3aa: CASSFQQGTEAFF; j_gene: TRBJ1-1; d_gene: -; abundance: -; v_gene: TRBV19
CDR3nt: TGTGCCAGCTCAGGATACAGGAACACTGAAGCTTTCTTT; CDR3aa: CASSGYRNTEAFF; j_gene: TRBJ1-1; d_gene: -; abundance: -; v_gene: TRBV18
CDR3nt: TGCGCCAGCAGCCAACAAGCCGGGGTCTACTATGGCTACACCTTC; CDR3aa: CASSQQAGVYYGYTF; j_gene: TRBJ1-2; d_gene: -; abundance: -; v_gene: TRBV4-3
CDR3nt: TGTGCCAGCAGCCTGACACCGAACACAGATACGCAGTATTTT; CDR3aa: CASSLTPNTDTQYF; j_gene: TRBJ2-3; d_gene: -; abundance: -; v_gene: TRBV7-2
CDR3nt: TGTGCCAGCGGTGAATATGGCTACACCTTC; CDR3aa: CASGEYGYTF; j_gene: TRBJ1-2; d_gene: -; abundance: few; v_gene: TRBV2
CDR3nt: TGTGCCAGCAGCTTAGCCAGGGGGCTTTCACCCCTCCACTTT; CDR3aa: CASSLARGLSPLHF; j_gene: TRBJ1-6; d_gene: TRBD1; abundance: -; v_gene: TRBV11-2
CDR3nt: TGTGCCAGCAGCGAGGGCGGCAACCGACAGTATAATTCACCCCTCCACTTT; CDR3aa: CASSEGGNRQYNSPLHF; j_gene: TRBJ1-6; d_gene: -; abundance: -; v_gene: TRBV9
CDR3nt: TGTGCCACCAGCACAAGCTACAGGGGTGACCAAGAGACCCAGTACTTC; CDR3aa: CATSTSYRGDQETQYF; j_gene: TRBJ2-5; d_gene: TRBD1; abundance: -; v_gene: TRBV15
CDR3nt: TGTGCCAGCAGTTTATACCACGCCTTGAACACTGAAGCTTTCTTT; CDR3aa: CASSLYHALNTEAFF; j_gene: TRBJ1-1; d_gene: -; abundance: -; v_gene: TRBV28
CDR3nt: TGTGCCAGCAGCTCGCCCCGGGGTGATAATGAGCAGTTCTTC; CDR3aa: CASSSPRGDNEQFF; j_gene: TRBJ2-1; d_gene: -; abundance: -; v_gene: TRBV7-2
CDR3nt: TGCAGCGTGGCCGGGGGCTATGGCTACACCTTC; CDR3aa: CSVAGGYGYTF; j_gene: TRBJ1-2; d_gene: -; abundance: -; v_gene: TRBV29-1
CDR3nt: TGTGCCAGTAGTAGGGGCCCGGGACTAGAGGCCTACGAGCAGTACTTC; CDR3aa: CASSRGPGLEAYEQYF; j_gene: TRBJ2-7; d_gene: TRBD2; abundance: -; v_gene: TRBV19